One sample yielded the 8 T cell receptor beta chains listed below, sequenced in a study of radiotherapy plus CTLA-4 blockade in lung cancer. This table comes from immunoSEQ multiplex PCR, and its TCRdb copy is limited to in-frame clones, with some not included. The sample contains under 70,000 clones, 60% to 85% of which appear only once. Sequences were derived from peripheral blood, sampled from a patient treated with radiotherapy plus ipilimumab. These receptors were collected from a human donor with non-small cell lung cancer who had a complete response to radiotherapy plus ipilimumab.

The J gene is TRBJ2-1, the V gene TRBV9, with D unresolved. V lost 0 bases to trimming and J lost 3 bases, with 4 bases between them. The CDR3 spans 13 residues. Per the germline V gene, CDR1 is SGDLS and CDR2 is YYNGEE. The CDR3 coding sequence is TGTGCCAGCAGCGTAGGGGACTACAATGAGCAGTTCTTC. It yields the protein CASSVGDYNEQFF.

This clone turned up a few times. The chain links TRBV12-2 to TRBJ1-5; TRBD1 is taken as the D call from the table, unchecked against the DNA. TRBV12-2 is flagged as a pseudogene. The CDR3 length is 19 residues. CDR3 in DNA: TGTGCAAGTCGCGAAACGGGGACAGCTCTTTTCACTAGCAATCAGCCCCAGCATTTT. Translation: CASRETGTALFTSNQPQHF.

This CDR3 reads CASSLARRGSYEQYF. The CDR3 DNA sequence: TGTGCCAGCAGCTTAGCGCGGCGGGGTTCGTACGAGCAGTACTTC. This chain uses TRBV7-9 with TRBJ2-7; a weak D match, TRBD2 (6 bases). The CDR3 length is 15 residues. Trimming took off 0 bases at V and 4 bases at J, with 13 bases between the two ends. From germline, CDR1 is SEHNR and CDR2 FQNEAQ (reference sequence).

CDR3 in amino acids: CASSIFGGALGYNEQFF. CDR3 DNA sequence: TGTGCCAGTAGTATATTCGGCGGGGCGTTGGGCTACAATGAGCAGTTCTTC. V usage is TRBV19 and J usage is TRBJ2-1; D is perhaps TRBD2 (6 bases). Germline V gene lookup returns CDR1 LNHDA and CDR2 SQIVND (reference sequence). The CDR3 contains 17 residues. Trimming took 2 bases from V and 3 from J, leaving 17 bases between them.

The V and J genes are TRBV7-8 and TRBJ2-7; D may correspond to TRBD1 or TRBD2 (5 bases each). V lost 3 bases and J lost 3, with 15 bases in between. CDR1 and CDR2 (germline): SGHVS, FQNEAQ. The CDR3 runs 15 residues. CDR3 sequence (DNA): TGTGCCAGCAGCTTGGAGTCGGGACCAGACTACGAGCAGTACGTC. This translates into CASSLESGPDYEQYV.

The chain links TRBV10-3 to TRBJ1-1; TRBD1 might be the D (5 bases). This CDR3 has 18 residues. Between the trimmed V and J ends, which lost 8 bases and 1 base, there was a span of 26 bases. The V gene's germline CDR1 is ENHRY and CDR2 SYGVKD. The CDR3, as DNA: TGTGCCATCGCTGGCCGGGACTCAGGCCAATCGGGGAACACTGAAGCTTTCTTT. This gives the protein CAIAGRDSGQSGNTEAFF.

This clone was counted a few times. This sequence joins TRBV5-8 and TRBJ1-5; the D is unclear. The CDR3 loop spans 14 amino acids. Between the trimmed V and J ends, which lost 1 base and 0 bases, there was a span of 5 bases. Germline V gives CDR1 SGHTS, CDR2 YDEGEE. The CDR3 nucleotides are TGTGCCAGCAGCTTGATTCGTAGCAATCAGCCCCAGCATTTT. This translates into CASSLIRSNQPQHF.

The CDR3 is CASSTQRDYNEQFF. The CDR3 bases are TGTGCCAGCAGCACCCAGCGGGACTACAATGAGCAGTTCTTC. V is TRBV11-2 and J is TRBJ2-1; 7 bases are a match to TRBD2. This CDR3 spans 14 amino acids. Germline values: CDR1 SGHAT, CDR2 FQNNGV. V lost 5 bases to trimming and J lost 3 bases; unmatched junction nucleotides: 4.